This T cell receptor (beta chain) is from a study of blood T cell repertoires in COVID-19. About the study: The United States, Italy and Spain provided the acute and convalescent COVID-19 samples. T cells, B-cell-depleted T cells, or PBMCs provided the cDNA or gDNA that served as material.

Either two negative PCRs, clearance, or symptom resolution qualified Cohort 3 donors as recovered. This CDR3 contains 15 residues. Unmatched junction bases numbered 6, after V lost 1 base and J lost 4 bases. The germline V gene has CDR1 GTSNPN and CDR2 SVGIG (reference sequence). The method was immunoSEQ multiplex PCR; TCRdb's version includes in-frame clones alone and lacks a portion of them. The repertoire has a few hundred thousand clones, just under 90% of them found once; the top ten carry about 1.8%. What was sequenced was PBMCs or T cells enriched from blood (not recorded which). This TCR was recovered from a woman in her twenties or thirties who had recovered from COVID-19. The chain links TRBV30 to TRBJ2-2; 7 bases align to TRBD2. The chain's CDR3 is CAWSAVGGGTGELFF. In DNA, the CDR3 is TGTGCCTGGAGTGCCGTGGGGGGGGGCACCGGGGAGCTGTTTTTT.